A selection of T cell receptor beta chains follows, all from one sample in a study of lymphopenia after photon versus proton radiotherapy. TCRdb's table, derived via immunoSEQ multiplex PCR, lists solely in-frame clones and lacks some. The sample has approximately 35,000 clones; about nine tenths are singletons. The source was peripheral blood, collected from a patient treated with photon-based radiotherapy. All receptors come from a woman aged 45-60 years with pancreatic cancer. Both conserved end residues are part of each CDR3. Only part of the rows carry a size: once, few, many, or a class if the clone is expanded.

size: .
V: TRBV28
J: TRBJ1-3
CDR3: CASSPHYDSGNTIYF

size: .
V: TRBV27
J: TRBJ2-7
CDR3: CATYGQGFYEQYF

size: .
V: TRBV5-6
J: TRBJ2-4
CDR3: CASSLRTGNRYIQYF

size: .
V: TRBV6-1
J: TRBJ2-2
CDR3: CASSEKGSAGELFF

size: .
V: TRBV18
J: TRBJ1-1
CDR3: CASSPQPGNTEAFF

size: .
V: TRBV11-3
J: TRBJ2-1
CDR3: CASSPGMRQGFHEQFF

size: .
V: TRBV30
J: TRBJ2-7
CDR3: CAWGLTSSEQYF

size: .
V: TRBV14
J: TRBJ2-3
CDR3: CASSQDVLGLTDTQYF

size: .
V: TRBV15
J: TRBJ2-3
CDR3: CATSRDRGADTQYF

size: once
V: TRBV27
J: TRBJ1-1
CDR3: CASSSWDRGAFF

size: .
V: TRBV19
J: TRBJ2-7
CDR3: CASSPNNEKYEQYF

size: .
V: TRBV30
J: TRBJ1-1
CDR3: CAWSGAQNTEAFF

size: .
V: TRBV30
J: TRBJ2-7
CDR3: CAWGQSSYEQYF

size: .
V: TRBV4-3
J: TRBJ1-3
CDR3: CASSQGSAGSGNTIYF

size: .
V: TRBV4-2
J: TRBJ1-1
CDR3: CASSPSGGEGGWSTEAFF

size: .
V: TRBV10-3
J: TRBJ1-1
CDR3: CAIRDRERAEAFF

size: few
V: TRBV4-3
J: TRBJ1-5
CDR3: CASSQGWDQPQHF

size: .
V: TRBV7-3
J: TRBJ2-3
CDR3: CASSLTGGRAGTQYF

size: .
V: TRBV6-1
J: TRBJ1-5
CDR3: CASSGLIRSNQPQHF